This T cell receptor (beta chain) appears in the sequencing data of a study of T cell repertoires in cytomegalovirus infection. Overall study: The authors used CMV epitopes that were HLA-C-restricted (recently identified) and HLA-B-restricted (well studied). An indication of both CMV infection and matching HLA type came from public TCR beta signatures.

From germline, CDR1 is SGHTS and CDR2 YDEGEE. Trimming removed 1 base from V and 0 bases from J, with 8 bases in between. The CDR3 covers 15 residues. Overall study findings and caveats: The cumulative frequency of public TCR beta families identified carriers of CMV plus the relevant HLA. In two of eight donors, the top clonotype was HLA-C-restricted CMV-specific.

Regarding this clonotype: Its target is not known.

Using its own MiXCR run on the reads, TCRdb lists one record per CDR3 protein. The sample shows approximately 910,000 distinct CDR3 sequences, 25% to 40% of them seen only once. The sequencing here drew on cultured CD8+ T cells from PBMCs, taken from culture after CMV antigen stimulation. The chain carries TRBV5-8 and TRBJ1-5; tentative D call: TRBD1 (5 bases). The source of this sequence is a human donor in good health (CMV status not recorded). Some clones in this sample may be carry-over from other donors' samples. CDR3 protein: CASSLLTDSNQPQHF. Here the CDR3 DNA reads TGTGCCAGCAGCTTGTTGACAGATAGCAATCAGCCCCAGCATTTT.